This TCR beta chain is from a study of blood T cell repertoires in COVID-19. For the study at large: Collection of acute and convalescent COVID-19 samples took place in the United States, Italy and Spain. Sample material is recorded as cDNA or gDNA derived from T cells, B-cell-depleted T cells, or PBMCs.

In the original workflow: Estimation of nucleated cell counts relied on the amplification of reference gene primers. Using immunoSEQ multiplex PCR, the repertoire was profiled, and TCRdb retains in-frame clones only, with some absent. The V and J calls and the clone size are those of that table, but D and trimming were determined from the DNA. Here the sample spans some 100,000 clones, approximately 84% being singletons. Trimming cost V 8 bases and J 5 bases, with 18 bases left between them. The V gene's germline CDR1 is SNHLY and CDR2 FYNNEI. This CDR3 region has 14 residues. The specimen sequenced was peripheral blood. The chain joins TRBV2 to TRBJ1-2; D unresolved. This receptor was obtained from a woman aged 50 to 65 with acute or convalescent COVID-19. CDR3 residues: CASSPSVGGYGYTF. The CDR3 nucleotides read TGTGCCAGCTCCCCCTCGGTGGGAGGGTATGGCTACACCTTC.